The text below deals with one TCR beta chain. No antigen is known for it. This entry belongs to a study of cytomegalovirus exposure and HLA in healthy donors. Study findings and constraints: About 150 TCR beta chains were listed as cytomegalovirus-associated. Published work reported that the classifier diagnosed cytomegalovirus status with high specificity and sensitivity. A subsequent analysis found that TCR clusters from the first cohort also tended to co-occur in the roughly 120 validation repertoires, with 94% of cluster scores above 0. Most sequenced TCRs were rare (though some public TCRs occurred in many donors).

Trimming removed 2 bases from V and 2 bases from J, with 14 bases in between. Germline V gives CDR1 SGHDN, CDR2 FVKESK. The CDR3 has 16 residues. Profiled with immunoSEQ multiplex PCR; TCRdb holds only in-frame clones, not every one. This table holds fewer than 200,000 clones, about 96% found once. The source is a woman between 18 and 30 years old in good health and CMV-seronegative. The V call is TRBV14, the J call TRBJ2-3; weak D call: TRBD1 (6 bases). The sample taken for sequencing was PBMCs. CDR3 protein: CASSQQLPGATDTQYF. CDR3 DNA sequence: TGTGCCAGCAGCCAACAGTTACCAGGGGCCACAGATACGCAGTATTTT. The entire variable domain, with the rest obtained from reference TRBV14 and TRBJ2-3, is as follows: EAGVTQFPSHSVIEKGQTVTLRCDPISGHDNLYWYRRVMGKEIKFLLHFVKESKQDESGMPNNRFLAERTGGTYSTLKVQPAELEDSGVYFCASSQQLPGATDTQYFGPGTRLTVL.